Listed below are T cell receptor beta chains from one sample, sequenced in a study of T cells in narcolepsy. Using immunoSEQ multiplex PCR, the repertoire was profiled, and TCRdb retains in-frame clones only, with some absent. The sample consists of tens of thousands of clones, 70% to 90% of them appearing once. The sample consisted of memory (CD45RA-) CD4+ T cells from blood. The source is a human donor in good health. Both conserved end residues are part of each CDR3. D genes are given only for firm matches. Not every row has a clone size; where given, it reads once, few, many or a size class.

CATPDRKNTEAFF	TGTGCCACCCCGGACAGGAAGAACACTGAAGCTTTCTTT	NA	TRBV6-1	TRBJ1-1	TRBD1	13
CASSDRLASHEQYF	TGTGCCAGCAGCGATCGACTAGCTTCCCACGAGCAGTACTTC	NA	TRBV6-1	TRBJ2-7	TRBD2	14
CASSLGFRTDLYEQYF	TGTGCCAGCAGCTTGGGCTTTAGAACGGACCTCTACGAGCAGTACTTC	NA	TRBV5-4	TRBJ2-7	NA	16
CASSSDRGNRHSSYNEQFF	TGTGCCAGCAGTTCCGACCGGGGAAACAGGCACAGCTCCTACAATGAGCAGTTCTTC	NA	TRBV27	TRBJ2-1	NA	19
CASSLGWPRNTEAFF	TGTGCCAGCAGCTTAGGATGGCCCCGGAACACTGAAGCTTTCTTT	NA	TRBV7-2	TRBJ1-1	NA	15
CASSRDSFSYGYTF	TGTGCCAGCAGTCGGGACAGCTTCTCCTATGGCTACACCTTC	NA	TRBV6-1	TRBJ1-2	TRBD1	14
CASSPRLAGIWEETQYF	TGTGCCAGCTCCCCGCGACTAGCGGGGATTTGGGAAGAGACCCAGTACTTC	NA	TRBV19	TRBJ2-5	TRBD2	17
CASSLVPPETQYF	TGTGCCAGCAGCTTGGTTCCCCCAGAGACCCAGTACTTC	NA	TRBV5-4	TRBJ2-5	NA	13
CASTDRINYGYTF	TGCGCCAGCACGGACAGGATTAACTATGGCTACACCTTC	NA	TRBV5-1	TRBJ1-2	TRBD1	13
CASSLGHGQGSYEQYF	TGTGCCAGCAGCTTGGGACATGGACAGGGATCCTACGAGCAGTACTTC	NA	TRBV5-4	TRBJ2-7	TRBD1	16
CASSHPGQGGYTF	TGTGCCAGCAGCCACCCTGGACAGGGTGGCTACACCTTC	NA	TRBV7-2	TRBJ1-2	TRBD1	13
CASSLVAVGETQYF	TGTGCCAGCAGCCTCGTAGCGGTCGGGGAGACCCAGTACTTC	NA	TRBV7-2	TRBJ2-5	NA	14
CASRQGLGNEQFF	TGTGCCAGCAGGCAAGGTTTGGGCAATGAGCAGTTCTTC	NA	TRBV6-1	TRBJ2-1	NA	13
CAISESSGIQPQHF	TGTGCCATCAGTGAGTCGTCAGGGATCCAGCCCCAGCATTTT	NA	TRBV10-3	TRBJ1-5	NA	14
CASSDSWTGDYGYTF	TGTGCCAGCAGTGACTCCTGGACAGGGGACTATGGCTACACCTTC	once	TRBV5-6	TRBJ1-2	TRBD1	15
CASSQDRDRSYNEQFF	TGTGCCAGCAGCCAAGACAGGGACAGGTCCTACAATGAGCAGTTCTTC	NA	TRBV4-2	TRBJ2-1	TRBD1	16
CASSFRTSGRAYNEQFF	TGTGCCAGCAGTTTCAGGACTAGCGGGAGGGCCTACAATGAGCAGTTCTTC	NA	TRBV28	TRBJ2-1	TRBD2	17
CASSATGIGNTEAFF	TGTGCCAGCAGCGCCACAGGGATCGGGAACACTGAAGCTTTCTTT	NA	TRBV9	TRBJ1-1	NA	15
CASSLSGLADGELFF	TGTGCCAGCAGCTTATCGGGACTAGCGGACGGGGAGCTGTTTTTT	once	TRBV7-7	TRBJ2-2	TRBD2	15
CSVVDREAFF	TGCAGCGTTGTAGACAGAGAAGCTTTCTTT	NA	TRBV29-1	TRBJ1-1	NA	10
CASGILRVSGNTIYF	TGTGCCAGTGGTATCCTGAGAGTTTCTGGAAACACCATATATTTT	NA	TRBV19	TRBJ1-3	NA	15
CASSLGPTGVGRETQYF	TGTGCCAGCAGCCTAGGACCCACAGGGGTGGGCAGGGAGACCCAGTACTTC	NA	TRBV11-1	TRBJ2-5	TRBD1	17
CAILPSGRGEQFF	TGTGCCATTTTACCTAGCGGGAGGGGCGAGCAGTTCTTC	few	TRBV10-3	TRBJ2-1	TRBD2	13
CASSFSSSSGLAGTEQFF	TGCGCCAGCAGCTTTAGTTCCTCGTCTGGTCTAGCGGGCACTGAGCAGTTCTTC	NA	TRBV5-1	TRBJ2-1	TRBD2	18
CASSLDPGLGLSGELFF	TGTGCCAGCAGCTTAGATCCGGGACTAGGCCTCTCCGGGGAGCTGTTTTTT	NA	TRBV11-2	TRBJ2-2	TRBD2	17
CASSLDASGGADTQYF	TGCGCCAGCAGCTTGGATGCTAGCGGGGGGGCAGATACGCAGTATTTT	NA	TRBV5-1	TRBJ2-3	TRBD2	16
CSVLRDRGTGWTEAFF	TGCAGCGTTCTACGGGACAGGGGAACGGGTTGGACTGAAGCTTTCTTT	NA	TRBV29-1	TRBJ1-1	TRBD1	16
CASSEALLNRGSTPLHF	TGTGCCAGCAGTGAAGCGCTTCTGAACAGGGGCAGTACACCCCTCCACTTT	NA	TRBV6-1	TRBJ1-6	TRBD1	17
CASSLFSNERGGYTF	TGTGCCAGCAGTTTATTCTCAAACGAACGTGGTGGCTACACCTTC	NA	TRBV27	TRBJ1-2	NA	15
CASTQRRSSYNEQFF	TGTGCCAGCACCCAACGGCGGAGCTCCTACAATGAGCAGTTCTTC	NA	TRBV28	TRBJ2-1	NA	15
CARGTEGGIETQYF	TGTGCCCGTGGAACCGAGGGGGGAATCGAGACCCAGTACTTC	NA	TRBV30	TRBJ2-5	NA	14
CASSIARGPNQPQHF	TGTGCCAGTAGTATAGCCAGGGGTCCCAATCAGCCCCAGCATTTT	few	TRBV19	TRBJ1-5	NA	15
CASSLVFRHLTGYTF	TGTGCCAGCAGTTTAGTTTTCAGACACCTTACGGGCTACACCTTC	NA	TRBV28	TRBJ1-2	NA	15
CASSSPGQISGYTF	TGTGCCAGTAGTAGTCCGGGACAAATCTCCGGCTACACCTTC	NA	TRBV19	TRBJ1-2	NA	14
CASSPLAGGRGEQFF	TGTGCTAGCAGCCCACTAGCGGGGGGACGAGGAGAGCAGTTCTTC	NA	TRBV7-7	TRBJ2-1	TRBD2	15
CASSEVGSYGYTF	TGTGCCAGCAGTGAGGTGGGTTCGTATGGCTACACCTTC	NA	TRBV2	TRBJ1-2	NA	13
CASRTGIYGYTF	TGTGCCAGCAGGACAGGGATCTATGGCTACACCTTC	few	TRBV6-6	TRBJ1-2	TRBD1	12
CASSNQGRNQPQHF	TGTGCCAGCAGTAACCAGGGACGGAATCAGCCCCAGCATTTT	NA	TRBV6-1	TRBJ1-5	NA	14
CASSRGGPTGELFF	TGTGCCAGCAGCCGCGGGGGGCCCACCGGGGAGCTGTTTTTT	NA	TRBV7-3	TRBJ2-2	TRBD2	14
CASQAAGRGAFF	TGTGCCAGTCAAGCCGCAGGGAGGGGAGCTTTCTTT	NA	TRBV6-5	TRBJ1-1	NA	12
CAWSKGLDTEAFF	TGTGCCTGGAGTAAAGGGTTAGACACTGAAGCTTTCTTT	NA	TRBV30	TRBJ1-1	NA	13
CASRSAGAHYEQYF	TGTGCCAGCAGGTCGGCAGGAGCCCACTACGAGCAGTACTTC	NA	TRBV7-9	TRBJ2-7	NA	14
CASTEGGPNEKLFF	TGTGCCAGCACCGAAGGGGGCCCTAACGAAAAACTGTTTTTT	NA	TRBV27	TRBJ1-4	TRBD1	14